One TCR beta chain is described in this entry. CDR1 is SGHVS, CDR2 FNYEAQ, per germline. Deletions cut 5 bases from V and 2 bases from J, with 3 bases between. This CDR3 spans 11 amino acids. Generated by immunoSEQ multiplex PCR, the TCRdb table keeps only in-frame clones and is missing some. Of tens of thousands of clones in the sample, almost 80% were seen once. The data were obtained in a study of PD-1 blockade in mismatch repair-deficient tumors. The chain has TRBV7-6 and TRBJ1-1; D gene ambiguous. The source is an adult with mismatch repair-deficient cancer. Specimen: peripheral blood, collected 2 weeks after starting pembrolizumab. The CDR3 nucleotides read TGTGCCAGCAGCGATAACACTGAAGCTTTCTTT. Residues: CASSDNTEAFF.